This T cell receptor (beta chain) was sequenced during a study of blood T cell repertoires in COVID-19. Looking at the study overall: Sites in the United States, Italy and Spain provided acute and convalescent COVID-19 samples. Sample material is recorded as cDNA or gDNA derived from T cells, B-cell-depleted T cells, or PBMCs.

This CDR3 has 15 amino acids. In the authors' methods: Nucleated cell number was recorded as an estimate derived from reference gene primer amplification. Only in-frame clones appear in the TCRdb table, and some are missing; sequencing was by immunoSEQ multiplex PCR. V and J calls and clone size follow that table, whereas D and trimming were derived from the DNA. The data contain roughly 30,000 clones, 84% of them seen just once; the ten biggest clones take up about 9.2%. Sequences were obtained from peripheral blood. This TCR was sampled from a man of 80 years or more with active COVID-19. The genes are TRBV21-1 and TRBJ2-3; the D segment call TRBD1 is taken from the table without a DNA check. TRBV21-1 is given as a pseudogene. CDR3 nucleotides: TGTGCCAGCAGCAATGTCAGGGGCTGGGTAGATACGCAGTATTTT. Translating it yields CASSNVRGWVDTQYF.